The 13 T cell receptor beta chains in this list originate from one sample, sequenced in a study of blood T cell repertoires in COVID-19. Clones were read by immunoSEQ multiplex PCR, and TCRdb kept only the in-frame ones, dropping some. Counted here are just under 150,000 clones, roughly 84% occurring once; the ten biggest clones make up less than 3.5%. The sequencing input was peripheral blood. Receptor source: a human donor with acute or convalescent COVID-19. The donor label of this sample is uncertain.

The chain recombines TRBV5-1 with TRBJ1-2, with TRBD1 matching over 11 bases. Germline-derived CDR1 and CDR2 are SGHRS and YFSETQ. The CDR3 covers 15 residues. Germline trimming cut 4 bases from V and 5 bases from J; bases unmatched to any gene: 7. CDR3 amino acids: CASSDGQGAVYGYTF. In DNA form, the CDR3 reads TGCGCCAGCAGCGACGGACAGGGGGCGGTGTATGGCTACACCTTC.

DNA for the CDR3: TGTGCCAGCAGCTTTGTCGGAGCCGGGGGTGAGCAGTTCTTC. Translated: CASSFVGAGGEQFF. The chain joins TRBV7-9 to TRBJ2-1; D is possibly TRBD2 (6 bases). The CDR3 covers 14 residues. V gave up 3 bases and J gave up 9 bases, with 15 bases separating them. Looked up from germline, CDR1 is SEHNR and CDR2 is FQNEAQ (reference sequence).

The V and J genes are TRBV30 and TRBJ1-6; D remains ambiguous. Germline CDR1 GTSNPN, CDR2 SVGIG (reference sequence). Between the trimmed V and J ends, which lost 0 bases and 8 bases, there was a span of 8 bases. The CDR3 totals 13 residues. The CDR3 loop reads CAWSVDQDSPLHF. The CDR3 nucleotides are TGTGCCTGGAGTGTAGATCAGGATTCACCCCTCCACTTT.

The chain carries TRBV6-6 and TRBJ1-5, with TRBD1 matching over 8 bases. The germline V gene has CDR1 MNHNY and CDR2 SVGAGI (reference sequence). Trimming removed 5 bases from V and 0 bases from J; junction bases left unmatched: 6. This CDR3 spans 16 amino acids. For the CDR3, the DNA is TGTGCCAGCAGTCGACAGGGGCTTTATAGCAATCAGCCCCAGCATTTT. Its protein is CASSRQGLYSNQPQHF.

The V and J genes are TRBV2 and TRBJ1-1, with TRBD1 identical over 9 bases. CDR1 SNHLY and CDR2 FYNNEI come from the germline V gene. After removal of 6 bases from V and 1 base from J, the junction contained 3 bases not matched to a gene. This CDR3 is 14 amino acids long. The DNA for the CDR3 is TGTGCCAGCAGCTCACAGGGGGCGAACACTGAAGCTTTCTTT. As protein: CASSSQGANTEAFF.

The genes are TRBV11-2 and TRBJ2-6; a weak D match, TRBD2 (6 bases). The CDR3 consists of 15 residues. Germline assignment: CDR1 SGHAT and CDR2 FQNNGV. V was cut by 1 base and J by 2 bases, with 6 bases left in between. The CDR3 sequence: CASSLAGAGANVLTF. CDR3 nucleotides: TGTGCCAGCAGCTTAGCGGGGGCTGGGGCCAACGTCCTGACTTTC.

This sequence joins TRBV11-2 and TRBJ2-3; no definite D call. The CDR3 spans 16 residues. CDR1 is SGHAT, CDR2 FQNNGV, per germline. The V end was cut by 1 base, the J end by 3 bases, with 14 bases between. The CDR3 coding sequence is TGTGCCAGCAGCTTAGTAACGACAAAGATGACAGATACGCAGTATTTT. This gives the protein CASSLVTTKMTDTQYF.

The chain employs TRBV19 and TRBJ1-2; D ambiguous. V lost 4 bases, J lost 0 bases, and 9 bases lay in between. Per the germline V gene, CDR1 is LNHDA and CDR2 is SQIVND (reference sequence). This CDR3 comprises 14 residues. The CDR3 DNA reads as TGTGCCAGTAGTACCTCGACTGCTAACTATGGCTACACCTTC. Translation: CASSTSTANYGYTF.

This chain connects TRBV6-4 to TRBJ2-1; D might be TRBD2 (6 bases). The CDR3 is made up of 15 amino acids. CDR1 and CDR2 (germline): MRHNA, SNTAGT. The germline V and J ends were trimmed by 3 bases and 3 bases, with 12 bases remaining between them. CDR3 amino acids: CASSETAGDYNEQFF. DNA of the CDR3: TGTGCCAGCAGTGAAACAGCGGGTGACTACAATGAGCAGTTCTTC.

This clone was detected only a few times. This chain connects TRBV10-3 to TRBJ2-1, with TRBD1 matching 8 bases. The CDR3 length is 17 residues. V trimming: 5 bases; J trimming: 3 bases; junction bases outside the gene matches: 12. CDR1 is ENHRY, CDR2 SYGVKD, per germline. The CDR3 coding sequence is TGTGCCATCAGTCCACCCGAGGGACAGGATTTCTACAATGAGCAGTTCTTC. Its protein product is CAISPPEGQDFYNEQFF.

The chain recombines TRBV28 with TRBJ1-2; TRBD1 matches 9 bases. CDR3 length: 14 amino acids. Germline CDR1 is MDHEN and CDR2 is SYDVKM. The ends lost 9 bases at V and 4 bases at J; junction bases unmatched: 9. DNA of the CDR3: TGTGCCAGTGCCAAGGGGACAGGGATCTATGGCTACACCTTC. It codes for CASAKGTGIYGYTF.

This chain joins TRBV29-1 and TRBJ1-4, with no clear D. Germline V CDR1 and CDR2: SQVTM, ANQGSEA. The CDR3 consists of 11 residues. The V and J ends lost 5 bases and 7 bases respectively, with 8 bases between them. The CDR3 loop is CSVKYSEKLFF. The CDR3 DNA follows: TGCAGCGTTAAATACAGTGAAAAACTGTTTTTT.

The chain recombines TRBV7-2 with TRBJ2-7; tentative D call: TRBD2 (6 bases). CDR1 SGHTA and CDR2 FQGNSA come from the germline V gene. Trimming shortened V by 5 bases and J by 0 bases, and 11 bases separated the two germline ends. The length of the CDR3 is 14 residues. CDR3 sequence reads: CASSPGRSSYEQYF. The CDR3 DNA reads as TGTGCCAGCAGCCCGGGGAGGAGCTCCTACGAGCAGTACTTC. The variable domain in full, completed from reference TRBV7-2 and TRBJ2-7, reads GAGVSQSPSNKVTEKGKDVELRCDPISGHTALYWYRQSLGQGLEFLIYFQGNSAPDKSGLPSDRFSAERTGGSVSTLTIQRTQQEDSAVYLCASSPGRSSYEQYFGPGTRLTVT.